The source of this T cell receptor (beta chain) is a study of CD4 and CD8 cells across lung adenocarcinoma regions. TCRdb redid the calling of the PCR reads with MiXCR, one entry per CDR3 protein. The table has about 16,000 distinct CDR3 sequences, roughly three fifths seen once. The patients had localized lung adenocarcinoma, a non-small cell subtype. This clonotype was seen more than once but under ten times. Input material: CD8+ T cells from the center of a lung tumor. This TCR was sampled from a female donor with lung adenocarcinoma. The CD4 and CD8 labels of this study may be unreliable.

DNA for the CDR3: TGTGCCAGCAGCCAAGGATGGGGGGGAAGCTATGGCTACACCTTC. It is translated as CASSQGWGGSYGYTF. The J gene is TRBJ1-2, the V gene TRBV14; D may be TRBD1 (5 bases). The CDR3 is 15 amino acids. V lost 1 base and J 4 bases, leaving 13 bases between the germline ends. Germline CDR1 and CDR2: SGHDN and FVKESK. The full variable domain, with the rest looked up from reference TRBV14 and TRBJ1-2, is EAGVTQFPSHSVIEKGQTVTLRCDPISGHDNLYWYRRVMGKEIKFLLHFVKESKQDESGMPNNRFLAERTGGTYSTLKVQPAELEDSGVYFCASSQGWGGSYGYTFGSGTRLTVV.